Following are 6 T cell receptor beta chains from one sample sequenced in a study of T cells in women clearing cervical HPV infection. This table comes from immunoSEQ multiplex PCR, and its TCRdb copy is limited to in-frame clones, with some not included. The clone table shows about 20,000 clones, with the ten largest holding around 3%. Sequencing input: blood buffy coat. The receptors stem from a woman aged 18 to 75 with a cervical HPV16 infection that either progressed to CIN3+ or cleared (not recorded which).

With regard to this clone: The CDR3 end falls 3 residues outside the read, so it is completed with the germline J gene. The chain joins TRBV7-2 to TRBJ2-7, with 10 bases lining up with TRBD2. With V trimmed by 5 bases and J by 4 bases, 5 bases remained unmatched. This CDR3 contains 14 residues. Germline V CDR1 and CDR2: SGHTA, FQGNSA. Here the CDR3 reads CASSLQREGYEQYF. The DNA read from the CDR3 is TGTGCCAGCAGCCTCCAGCGGGAGGGGTACGAG.

CDR3: CASSLSPGVNTEAFF. The covered CDR3 bases are TGTGCCAGCAGCTTGTCTCCAGGGGTAAATACTGAA. The chain joins TRBV7-6 to TRBJ1-1, with D tentatively TRBD1 (6 bases). The read terminates 3 residues before the CDR3 end, so the remaining end is supplied by the germline J gene. The CDR3 covers 15 residues. Per the germline V gene, CDR1 is SGHVS and CDR2 is FNYEAQ. V gave up 3 bases and J gave up 5 bases, with 16 bases separating them. Variable domain in full (rest from reference TRBV7-6 and TRBJ1-1): GAGVSQSPRYKVTKRGQDVALRCDPISGHVSLYWYRQALGQGPEFLTYFNYEAQQDKSGLPNDRFSAERPEGSISTLTIQRTEQRDSAMYRCASSLSPGVNTEAFFGQGTRLTVV.

A word on this clone: The read stops 3 residues short of the end of the CDR3; the missing end is completed from the germline J gene. This sequence joins TRBV5-4 and TRBJ2-7; TRBD1 is a possible D gene (5 bases). The V gene lost 5 bases and the J gene lost 3 bases, with 15 bases spanning the gap. The CDR3 length is 14 residues. The germline V gene encodes CDR1 SGHNT and CDR2 YYREEE (reference sequence). The CDR3 region is CASSLQGKDYEQYF. The part of the CDR3 DNA that was read is TGTGCCAGCAGTCTCCAGGGTAAGGACTACGAG.

A word on this clone: Read coverage stops 3 residues before the CDR3 terminus; the germline J gene supplies the remainder. V and J are TRBV7-9 and TRBJ2-7, with D tentatively TRBD1 (5 bases). V lost 4 bases, J lost 3 bases, and 16 bases lay in between. In germline, CDR1 is SEHNR, CDR2 FQNEAQ (reference sequence). CDR3 size: 15 residues. The sequenced part of the CDR3 DNA is TGTGCCAGCAGCTCCCCCCAACAGGCGAACTACGAG. Residues: CASSSPQQANYE. The full-length CDR3 reads as CASSSPQQANYEQYF.

Concerning this clone itself: The missing CDR3 end, 3 residues past where the read stops, is filled in from the germline J gene. The rearrangement joins TRBV25-1 to TRBJ2-5; 9 bases fit TRBD2. CDR1 is MGHDK and CDR2 is SYGVNS in the germline V gene. The CDR3 length is 14 residues. The ends lost 5 bases at V and 3 bases at J; junction bases unmatched: 4. CDR3 DNA (partial): TGTGCCAGCAGTTTCCGCGGGGGGGAAGAGACC. It encodes CASSFRGGEET. The full CDR3 is CASSFRGGEETQYF. The entire variable domain, with the rest obtained from reference TRBV25-1 and TRBJ2-5, is as follows: EADIYQTPRYLVIGTGKKITLECSQTMGHDKMYWYQQDPGMELHLIHYSYGVNSTEKGDLSSESTVSRIRTEHFPLTLESARPSHTSQYLCASSFRGGEETQYFGPGTRLLVL.

Comment on this clone: The CDR3 goes on 3 residues after the read ends, and that part is filled in from the germline J gene. The V gene is TRBV7-9, the J gene TRBJ1-2; a possible D gene is TRBD1 (5 bases). Germline lookup yields CDR1 SEHNR and CDR2 FQNEAQ (reference sequence). Trimming cost V 5 bases and J 7 bases, with 11 bases left between them. The CDR3 sequence is 12 residues long. CDR3 region: CASSPGDRGYTF. The part of the CDR3 DNA that was read is TGTGCCAGCAGCCCGGGGGACCGTGGC. Using reference TRBV7-9 and TRBJ1-2 for the parts outside the CDR3, the full variable domain is DTGVSQNPRHKITKRGQNVTFRCDPISEHNRLYWYRQTLGQGPEFLTYFQNEAQLEKSRLLSDRFSAERPKGSFSTLEIQRTEQGDSAMYLCASSPGDRGYTFGSGTRLTVV.